Presented here are 32 T cell receptor beta chains from one specimen sequenced in a study of cytomegalovirus exposure and HLA in healthy donors. The PCR had 60 Vbeta and 13 Jbeta primers. The protocol was immunoSEQ multiplex PCR, while the TCRdb copy is restricted to in-frame clones and leaves out a portion. This table holds around 170,000 clones, around 78% found once. The sequencing sample was made of PBMCs. Receptors were obtained from a middle-aged man in good health and CMV-seronegative.

This clone was counted a single time. The V gene is TRBV7-9, the J gene TRBJ2-7; weak D call: TRBD2 (5 bases). The CDR3 has 16 amino acids. From germline, CDR1 is SEHNR and CDR2 FQNEAQ (reference sequence). CDR3 coding DNA: TGTTCCAGCAGCGCTGAGGCCGGGATCAGCTCCTACGAGCAGTACGTC. Its protein is CSSSAEAGISSYEQYV.

This rearrangement joins TRBV13 to TRBJ2-1, with D tentatively TRBD2 (6 bases). Germline CDR1 PRHDT, CDR2 FYEKMQ (reference sequence). The CDR3 contains 15 residues. Deletions cut 0 bases from V and 4 bases from J, with 10 bases between. CDR3 loop: CASSLGLAEYNEQFF. In nucleotides, the CDR3 is TGTGCCAGCAGCTTAGGATTAGCGGAATACAATGAGCAGTTCTTC.

This sequence joins TRBV5-1 and TRBJ2-1; D perhaps matches TRBD2 (6 bases). The length of the CDR3 is 15 residues. Germline CDR1 SGHRS, CDR2 YFSETQ. Between the trimmed V and J ends, which lost 2 bases and 3 bases, there was a span of 12 bases. Here the CDR3 DNA reads TGCGCCAGCAGCTTAGGAGGGGAACTCTACAATGAGCAGTTCTTC. Amino acids: CASSLGGELYNEQFF. The entire variable domain, with the rest obtained from reference TRBV5-1 and TRBJ2-1, is as follows: KAGVTQTPRYLIKTRGQQVTLSCSPISGHRSVSWYQQTPGQGLQFLFEYFSETQRNKGNFPGRFSGRQFSNSRSEMNVSTLELGDSALYLCASSLGGELYNEQFFGPGTRLTVL.

The genes are TRBV6-1 and TRBJ1-5; 7 bases fit TRBD1. This CDR3 has 14 residues. Losses at the gene ends were 7 bases for V and 8 bases for J; bases not matched to a gene: 11. Germline CDR1 and CDR2: MNHNS and SASEGT. This CDR3 is CASKETRGEKPQHF. In DNA, the CDR3 is TGTGCCAGCAAAGAAACCAGGGGGGAGAAGCCCCAGCATTTT.

This chain links TRBV2 with TRBJ2-7; 10 nucleotides match TRBD2. Germline assignment: CDR1 SNHLY and CDR2 FYNNEI. This CDR3 has 15 residues. Losses at the gene ends were 5 bases for V and 3 bases for J; bases not matched to a gene: 7. The CDR3 coding sequence is TGTGCCAGCAGTCCGCTAGCGGGAGCTCACTACGAGCAGTACTTC. This translates into CASSPLAGAHYEQYF. The full variable domain, completed using reference TRBV2 and TRBJ2-7, is EPEVTQTPSHQVTQMGQEVILRCVPISNHLYFYWYRQILGQKVEFLVSFYNNEISEKSEIFDDQFSVERPDGSNFTLKIRSTKLEDSAMYFCASSPLAGAHYEQYFGPGTRLTVT.

V and J are TRBV5-1 and TRBJ2-5, with 7 bases identical to TRBD2. The CDR3 covers 17 residues. Unmatched junction bases numbered 20, after V lost 7 bases and J lost 5 bases. CDR1 and CDR2 from the germline V gene are SGHRS and YFSETQ. In DNA, the CDR3 is TGCGCCAGCCGGGGCATCGTGGGAACTAGCGCCATTGAGACCCAGTACTTC. This codes for CASRGIVGTSAIETQYF.

CDR3 DNA: TGCGCCAGCAGCCAGCCGGGACTGGCAAGCTACGAGCAGTACGTC. This sequence encodes CASSQPGLASYEQYV. This rearrangement joins TRBV4-1 to TRBJ2-7; TRBD2 might be the D (6 bases). Germline CDR1 is MGHRA and CDR2 is YSYEKL. V lost 3 bases and J 3 bases, leaving 15 bases between the germline ends. The CDR3 runs to 15 residues.

V is TRBV7-8 and J is TRBJ2-1, with no clear D. Trimming shortened V by 5 bases and J by 7 bases, and 21 bases separated the two germline ends. The CDR3 has 16 residues. Germline V lookup: CDR1 SGHVS, CDR2 FQNEAQ. CDR3: CASSVPYLDSRNEQFF. CDR3 DNA: TGTGCCAGCAGCGTACCCTACCTAGATAGTCGGAATGAGCAGTTCTTC.

The chain couples TRBV19 to TRBJ1-4; D possibly corresponds to TRBD1 (6 bases). This CDR3 contains 15 residues. Trimming shortened V by 7 bases and J by 5 bases, and 17 bases separated the two germline ends. Germline values: CDR1 LNHDA, CDR2 SQIVND (reference sequence). CDR3: CASTQWEGVNEKLFF. The CDR3 bases are TGTGCCAGTACCCAATGGGAGGGGGTAAATGAAAAACTGTTTTTT.

DNA for the CDR3: TGTGCCAGCACCCTAACGCGGGGACAGGGCAACTATGGCTACACCTTC. Amino acids: CASTLTRGQGNYGYTF. This chain joins TRBV6-6 and TRBJ1-2; TRBD1 agrees at 9 bases. V trimming: 7 bases; J trimming: 2 bases; junction bases outside the gene matches: 11. The CDR3 loop spans 16 amino acids. CDR1 is MNHNY, CDR2 SVGAGI, per germline (reference sequence).

A single count supports this clone. This chain links TRBV5-1 with TRBJ2-7, with 11 bases identical to TRBD1. Germline V CDR1 and CDR2: SGHRS, YFSETQ. The CDR3 totals 15 residues. V gave up 2 bases and J gave up 3 bases; unmatched junction bases: 4. The CDR3: CASSFSGTGGYEQYF. CDR3 bases: TGCGCCAGCAGCTTTTCCGGGACAGGGGGCTACGAGCAGTACTTC.

V is TRBV19 and J is TRBJ1-5; D unresolved. The CDR3 is 14 amino acids. V lost 3 bases and J 0 bases, leaving 6 bases between the germline ends. Per germline, CDR1 LNHDA and CDR2 SQIVND (reference sequence). The CDR3 nucleotides read TGTGCCAGTAGTATCCAGATTAGCAATCAGCCCCAGCATTTT. Amino acids: CASSIQISNQPQHF.

J is TRBJ2-2 and V is TRBV5-4; 14 bases line up with TRBD2. From germline, CDR1 is SGHNT and CDR2 YYREEE (reference sequence). Unmatched junction bases numbered 11, after V lost 6 bases and J lost 4 bases. CDR3 length: 18 residues. The CDR3 DNA sequence: TGTGCCAGCATCGAGGCCGGGACTAGCGGGAGAGTCACCGGGGAGCTGTTTTTT. Translating it yields CASIEAGTSGRVTGELFF.

The gene calls are TRBV7-2 and TRBJ1-2, with 8 nucleotides matching TRBD1. V was clipped by 5 bases and J by 8 bases; unmatched bases: 10. The CDR3 sequence is 14 residues long. Germline lookup yields CDR1 SGHTA and CDR2 FQGNSA. CDR3 nucleotide sequence: TGTGCCAGCAGCCCCTCCGGGACAGGACAAGGCTACACCTTC. Translation: CASSPSGTGQGYTF. Looking up the rest from reference TRBV7-2 and TRBJ1-2 gives the full variable domain: GAGVSQSPSNKVTEKGKDVELRCDPISGHTALYWYRQSLGQGLEFLIYFQGNSAPDKSGLPSDRFSAERTGGSVSTLTIQRTQQEDSAVYLCASSPSGTGQGYTFGSGTRLTVV.

The chain carries TRBV28 and TRBJ1-2; possible D gene TRBD1, 6 bases. From germline, CDR1 is MDHEN and CDR2 SYDVKM. The V end lost 8 bases, the J end lost 2 bases, and 12 bases lay between the germline ends. This CDR3 contains 13 residues. The chain's CDR3 is CASRPGENYGYTF. The CDR3 region has the DNA TGTGCCAGCCGCCCAGGGGAAAACTATGGCTACACCTTC.

This chain joins TRBV6-4 and TRBJ1-4, with 10 bases that match TRBD1. This CDR3 is 14 amino acids long. V shed 5 bases and J 6 bases; nucleotides not matched to a gene: 3. Germline V CDR1 and CDR2: MRHNA, SNTAGT. Written as DNA, the CDR3 is TGTGCCAGCAGTAGAGGGACAGGGGATGAAAAACTGTTTTTT. Translation gives CASSRGTGDEKLFF.

The chain couples TRBV5-1 to TRBJ2-7, with a weak D call TRBD1 (6 bases). Germline-derived CDR1 and CDR2 are SGHRS and YFSETQ. V was cut by 4 bases and J by 6 bases, with 17 bases left in between. The CDR3 is made up of 14 amino acids. In DNA, the CDR3 is TGCGCCAGCAGCGCCCTGACAGGTATCGGCGAGCAGTACTTC. Amino acids: CASSALTGIGEQYF.

V usage is TRBV5-6 and J usage is TRBJ1-5; 11 positions agree with TRBD1. V shed 0 bases, J shed 3 bases, and the junction held 5 bases outside the gene matches. The CDR3 length is 17 residues. Germline loops: CDR1 SGHDT, CDR2 YYEEEE. CDR3 amino acids: CASSLGTGGADNQPQHF. The CDR3 DNA is TGTGCCAGCAGCTTGGGGACAGGGGGCGCAGACAATCAGCCCCAGCATTTT.

This chain connects TRBV21-1 to TRBJ2-2; TRBD1 is taken as the D call from the table, unchecked against the DNA. TRBV21-1 is deemed a pseudogene. This CDR3 has 14 residues. CDR3 coding DNA: TGTGCCAGCAGCCACGCGTATCAGGACGGGGAGCTGTTTTTT. This gives the protein CASSHAYQDGELFF.

This clone was picked up one time. V gene TRBV27 combines with J gene TRBJ1-2; 11 bases are a match to TRBD1. J gave up 2 bases and V 4 bases, and 0 bases lay outside the gene matches. Looked up from germline, CDR1 is MNHEY and CDR2 is SMNVEV (reference sequence). This CDR3 spans 14 amino acids. CDR3 bases: TGTGCCAGCAGTTGGACAGGGGGCAACTATGGCTACACCTTC. Translated: CASSWTGGNYGYTF.

The chain recombines TRBV7-9 with TRBJ2-7; 9 nucleotides line up with TRBD1. Unmatched junction bases numbered 5, after V lost 3 bases and J lost 2 bases. The V gene's germline CDR1 is SEHNR and CDR2 FQNEAQ (reference sequence). This CDR3 has 15 amino acids. CDR3 in amino acids: CASSLGQGRAYEQYF. The CDR3 DNA reads TGTGCCAGCAGCTTGGGACAGGGACGCGCCTACGAGCAGTACTTC.

The count of this clone is one. The J gene is TRBJ2-5, the V gene TRBV2, with 14 nucleotides matching TRBD2. CDR1 SNHLY and CDR2 FYNNEI come from the germline V gene. Unmatched junction bases numbered 6, after V lost 5 bases and J lost 7 bases. This CDR3 spans 15 amino acids. This CDR3 reads CASSRLAGGPGTQYF. The CDR3 region has the DNA TGTGCCAGCAGTCGACTAGCGGGAGGGCCGGGGACCCAGTACTTC.

V and J are TRBV10-3 and TRBJ1-2; D may be TRBD1 (5 bases). V dropped 7 bases and J dropped 3 bases, with 15 bases sitting between them. The CDR3 extends over 14 amino acids. From germline, CDR1 is ENHRY and CDR2 SYGVKD. The CDR3 coding sequence is TGTGCCATCAAGAGGTGGGGCAGTGACTATGGCTACACCTTC. Its translation: CAIKRWGSDYGYTF.

This rearrangement joins TRBV19 to TRBJ1-1, with D uncertain. The CDR3 consists of 11 residues. Germline V lookup: CDR1 LNHDA, CDR2 SQIVND (reference sequence). Trimming cost V 5 bases and J 7 bases, with 8 bases left between them. CDR3 loop: CASSVADEAFF. The CDR3 nucleotides are TGTGCCAGTAGTGTTGCGGATGAAGCTTTCTTT.

The rearrangement uses TRBV18 and TRBJ2-7; 9 bases are a match to TRBD1. The CDR3 loop spans 16 amino acids. Losses at the gene ends were 4 bases for V and 0 bases for J; bases not matched to a gene: 7. Per germline, CDR1 KGHSH and CDR2 LQKENI. The CDR3 region has the DNA TGTGCCAGCTCACAGAGCGACAGGGGGTCCTCCTACGAGCAGTACTTC. Translating gives CASSQSDRGSSYEQYF.

This clone has a single count. This sequence joins TRBV7-9 and TRBJ2-1; 10 bases are a match to TRBD2. CDR3 size: 17 residues. Trimming cost V 4 bases and J 0 bases; bases outside gene matches: 6. Germline V gene data show CDR1 as SEHNR and CDR2 as FQNEAQ (reference sequence). The CDR3 reads CASSSLAGVSSYNEQFF. CDR3 nucleotide sequence: TGTGCCAGCAGCTCGCTAGCGGGAGTTAGCTCCTACAATGAGCAGTTCTTC.

The chain joins TRBV11-2 to TRBJ1-2; TRBD1 aligns across 7 bases. CDR3 size: 15 residues. V shed 4 bases, J shed 2 bases, and the junction held 7 bases outside the gene matches. Germline V gene lookup returns CDR1 SGHAT and CDR2 FQNNGV. CDR3 sequence: CASSSLTGQNYGYTF. CDR3 coding DNA: TGTGCCAGCAGCTCCCTGACAGGGCAGAACTATGGCTACACCTTC. Supplemented by reference TRBV11-2 and TRBJ1-2, the full variable domain reads EAGVAQSPRYKIIEKRQSVAFWCNPISGHATLYWYQQILGQGPKLLIQFQNNGVVDDSQLPKDRFSAERLKGVDSTLKIQPAKLEDSAVYLCASSSLTGQNYGYTFGSGTRLTVV.

The J gene is TRBJ1-6, the V gene TRBV5-6, with TRBD1 matching over 7 bases. V dropped 4 bases and J dropped 8; count of bases not matched to a gene: 6. Germline V gene sequence: CDR1 SGHDT, CDR2 YYEEEE. This CDR3 region has 14 residues. The CDR3: CASSRGRGDSPLHF. CDR3 nucleotide sequence: TGTGCCAGCAGCCGAGGCAGGGGGGATTCACCCCTCCACTTT.

The gene calls are TRBV27 and TRBJ2-2, with 7 bases that match TRBD1. The CDR3 has 16 amino acids. V trimming: 2 bases; J trimming: 4 bases; junction bases outside the gene matches: 7. Germline CDR1 reads MNHEY; CDR2 reads SMNVEV (reference sequence). CDR3 in amino acids: CASSLSLDRVTGELFF. CDR3 nucleotides: TGTGCCAGCAGTTTAAGCCTAGACAGGGTCACCGGGGAGCTGTTTTTT.

CDR3: CASISPQGSGNTIYF. CDR3 nucleotides: TGTGCCAGCATCTCCCCACAGGGTTCGGGAAACACCATATATTTT. The chain couples TRBV6-5 to TRBJ1-3; D may be TRBD1 (6 bases). There are 15 residues in the CDR3. The ends were cut back, 7 bases at V and 4 bases at J, with 17 bases in the middle. Germline lookup yields CDR1 MNHEY and CDR2 SVGAGI.

This clone was counted a single time. The chain carries TRBV18 and TRBJ1-1; D gene ambiguous. The germline V gene encodes CDR1 KGHSH and CDR2 LQKENI. V shed 5 bases and J shed 2 bases, with 15 bases lying between them. The CDR3 length is 15 residues. CDR3 sequence reads: CASSVLGSLNTEAFF. CDR3 DNA: TGTGCCAGCTCAGTATTGGGTAGCCTCAACACTGAAGCTTTCTTT. Full variable domain (remainder filled in from reference TRBV18 and TRBJ1-1): NAGVMQNPRHLVRRRGQEARLRCSPMKGHSHVYWYRQLPEEGLKFMVYLQKENIIDESGMPKERFSAEFPKEGPSILRIQQVVRGDSAAYFCASSVLGSLNTEAFFGQGTRLTVV.

The gene calls are TRBV28 and TRBJ1-1; tentative D call: TRBD1 (6 bases). Trimming pared 9 bases from V and 3 bases from J, leaving 20 bases between. Germline V lookup: CDR1 MDHEN, CDR2 SYDVKM. This CDR3 is built from 15 residues. CDR3 amino acids: CASSGRSSGDTEAFF. CDR3 nucleotides: TGTGCCAGTTCCGGACGGTCGTCAGGGGACACTGAAGCTTTCTTT.